This TCR beta chain came from a study of CD4 T cells in relation to SARS-CoV-2 and coronaviruses. Study-level background: Patient ages ranged from roughly 21 to 75, median 38.

Germline V gene data show CDR1 as SGHNT and CDR2 as YYREEE (reference sequence). The CDR3 is made up of 16 amino acids. V lost 6 bases to trimming and J lost 0 bases, with 15 bases between them. Clones were read by immunoSEQ multiplex PCR, and TCRdb kept only the in-frame ones, dropping some. The sample carries around 40,000 clones, about 80% recorded once. This clone occurred a few times. Antigen: not known. The rearrangement uses TRBV5-4 and TRBJ2-2; the D gene is possibly TRBD2 (6 bases). Specimen: naive CD4+ T cells from PBMCs, cultured in vitro. The subset: naive CD4+ T cells isolated by negative enrichment. The origin of this receptor is an adult with COVID-19. Here the CDR3 reads CASTYGGRPNTGELFF. The DNA for the CDR3 is TGTGCCAGCACCTATGGGGGGAGACCGAACACCGGGGAGCTGTTTTTT.